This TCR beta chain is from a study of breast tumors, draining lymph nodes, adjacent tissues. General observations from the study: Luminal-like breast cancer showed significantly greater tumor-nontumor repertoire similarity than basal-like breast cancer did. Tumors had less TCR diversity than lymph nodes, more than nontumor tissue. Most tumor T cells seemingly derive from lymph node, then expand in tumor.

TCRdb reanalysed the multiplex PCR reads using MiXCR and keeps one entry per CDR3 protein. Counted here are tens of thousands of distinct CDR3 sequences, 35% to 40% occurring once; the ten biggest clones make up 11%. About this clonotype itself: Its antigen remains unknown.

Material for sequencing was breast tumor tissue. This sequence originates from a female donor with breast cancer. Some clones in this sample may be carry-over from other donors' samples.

The CDR3 loop reads CSARDPWGSPGKLFF. As DNA, the CDR3 is TGCAGTGCTAGAGATCCATGGGGCTCCCCCGGAAAACTGTTTTTT. The J gene is TRBJ1-4, the V gene TRBV20-1, with D tentatively TRBD1 (5 bases). CDR3 size: 15 residues. Trimming pared 0 bases from V and 10 bases from J, leaving 18 bases between. Looked up from germline, CDR1 is DFQATT and CDR2 is SNEGSKA (reference sequence).